Listed here are 24 T cell receptor beta chains from one sample, sequenced in a study of T cell responses to AZD1222 COVID-19 vaccine. The repertoire was sequenced with immunoSEQ multiplex PCR; TCRdb's copy has only in-frame clones and lacks some. This table holds about 99,000 clones, 75% to 95% found once. The source was peripheral blood, collected on day 0 of AZD1222 vaccination. Receptors originate from an adult in good health.

The chain employs TRBV19 and TRBJ1-5; D is perhaps TRBD1 (5 bases). The V end lost 3 bases, the J end lost 0 bases, and 9 bases lay between the germline ends. The CDR3 spans 15 residues. Germline loops: CDR1 LNHDA, CDR2 SQIVND (reference sequence). Here the CDR3 DNA reads TGTGCCAGTAGTATTCGGGGGGGTAGCAATCAGCCCCAGCATTTT. It yields the protein CASSIRGGSNQPQHF.

V is TRBV28 and J is TRBJ2-3, with D uncertain. In germline, CDR1 is MDHEN, CDR2 SYDVKM. Trimming took off 3 bases at V and 3 bases at J, with 7 bases between the two ends. The CDR3 runs to 13 residues. The CDR3 loop is CASSFYTTDTQYF. The CDR3 nucleotides are TGTGCCAGCAGTTTCTACACTACAGATACGCAGTATTTT. The whole variable domain, remainder taken from reference TRBV28 and TRBJ2-3, is DVKVTQSSRYLVKRTGEKVFLECVQDMDHENMFWYRQDPGLGLRLIYFSYDVKMKEKGDIPEGYSVSREKKERFSLILESASTNQTSMYLCASSFYTTDTQYFGPGTRLTVL.

The chain is built from TRBV27 and TRBJ1-5; D is uncertain. Germline values: CDR1 MNHEY, CDR2 SMNVEV (reference sequence). V was clipped by 2 bases and J by 7 bases, with 9 bases between them. The CDR3 is 13 amino acids. CDR3 in amino acids: CASSLTGNQPQHF. CDR3 nucleotides: TGTGCCAGCAGTTTAACTGGGAACCAGCCCCAGCATTTT.

The CDR3 here is CASSYESTGYGNTIYF. Here the CDR3 DNA reads TGTGCCAGCAGTTACGAGTCGACAGGGTACGGAAACACCATATATTTT. The chain combines TRBV6-5 with TRBJ1-3; 7 bases are a match to TRBD1. The germline V gene has CDR1 MNHEY and CDR2 SVGAGI. Trimming removed 2 bases from V and 4 bases from J; junction bases left unmatched: 8. The CDR3 consists of 16 residues.

This sequence joins TRBV7-9 and TRBJ2-7; D is uncertain. Trimming removed 5 bases at V and 0 bases at J, with 11 bases between. This CDR3 region has 14 residues. CDR1 is SEHNR, CDR2 FQNEAQ, per germline (reference sequence). Here the CDR3 DNA reads TGTGCCAGCAGCCTCATCGCTGGCTCCTACGAGCAGTACTTC. Its protein product is CASSLIAGSYEQYF.

This clone is a singleton in its sample. The chain joins TRBV21-1 to TRBJ1-5. TRBV21-1 is a recognized pseudogene. The CDR3 totals 14 residues. The CDR3 region is CASRGGVFNQPQHF. The CDR3 nucleotides are TGTGCCAGCAGGGGCGGAGTATTCAATCAGCCCCAGCATTTT.

The chain employs TRBV28 and TRBJ2-3; D perhaps matches TRBD1 (5 bases). V lost 6 bases and J 4 bases, leaving 17 bases between the germline ends. This CDR3 comprises 15 residues. Germline lookup yields CDR1 MDHEN and CDR2 SYDVKM. The CDR3, as DNA: TGTGCCAGCAGGCCCCAGGGCGCAAGGGCAGATACGCAGTATTTT. Encoded protein: CASRPQGARADTQYF. Combining the CDR3 with reference TRBV28 and TRBJ2-3 gives the whole variable domain DVKVTQSSRYLVKRTGEKVFLECVQDMDHENMFWYRQDPGLGLRLIYFSYDVKMKEKGDIPEGYSVSREKKERFSLILESASTNQTSMYLCASRPQGARADTQYFGPGTRLTVL.

V is TRBV5-5 and J is TRBJ2-5; D is ambiguous. Germline V gene sequence: CDR1 SGHKS, CDR2 YYEKEE (reference sequence). This CDR3 is 13 amino acids long. V was trimmed by 4 bases and J by 2 bases, leaving 9 bases between them. In nucleotides, the CDR3 is TGTGCCAGCAGCGCCCGGCGTCAAGAGACCCAGTACTTC. Translated, it gives CASSARRQETQYF.

In this sample, this clone turned up once. V and J are TRBV5-5 and TRBJ2-7; 10 nucleotides agree with TRBD1. The CDR3 spans 14 residues. V lost 7 bases to trimming and J lost 4 bases; unmatched junction nucleotides: 8. In germline, CDR1 is SGHKS, CDR2 YYEKEE (reference sequence). The CDR3 is CASSKGGQGYEQYF. The CDR3 region has the DNA TGTGCCAGCTCCAAAGGGGGACAGGGGTACGAGCAGTACTTC.

The chain recombines TRBV6-5 with TRBJ2-1, with 7 bases that match TRBD1. The germline V gene encodes CDR1 MNHEY and CDR2 SVGAGI. This CDR3 contains 15 residues. The ends lost 6 bases at V and 5 bases at J; junction bases unmatched: 10. The DNA for the CDR3 is TGTGCCAGCAGGGTCAGGAGACAGGGCCACAATGAGCAGTTCTTC. It translates to CASRVRRQGHNEQFF.

This sequence joins TRBV7-3 and TRBJ2-1; 9 nucleotides align to TRBD2. The ends lost 6 bases at V and 7 bases at J; junction bases unmatched: 4. The CDR3 loop spans 13 amino acids. Germline V gene data show CDR1 as SGHTA and CDR2 as FQGTGA. CDR3 nucleotide sequence: TGTGCCAGCAGTTTAGCGGGAGTGAATGAGCAGTTCTTC. The encoded protein is CASSLAGVNEQFF. The full variable domain, rest sourced from reference TRBV7-3 and TRBJ2-1, is GAGVSQTPSNKVTEKGKYVELRCDPISGHTALYWYRQSLGQGPEFLIYFQGTGAADDSGLPNDRFFAVRPEGSVSTLKIQRTERGDSAVYLCASSLAGVNEQFFGPGTRLTVL.

The chain couples TRBV7-2 to TRBJ2-5; D is uncertain. CDR1 SGHTA and CDR2 FQGNSA come from the germline V gene. The CDR3 runs to 11 residues. The V end was cut by 6 bases, the J end by 7 bases, with 9 bases between. CDR3 amino acids: CASSPKGTQYF. CDR3 in DNA: TGTGCCAGCAGTCCTAAAGGGACCCAGTACTTC.

This clone has just one count. The chain combines TRBV2 with TRBJ2-7; TRBD1 aligns across 9 bases. Germline lookup yields CDR1 SNHLY and CDR2 FYNNEI. The CDR3 loop spans 13 amino acids. The V and J ends lost 10 bases and 3 bases, in that order; junction bases with no gene match: 7. In DNA, the CDR3 is TGTGCCACCAACCGGGACAGGGTCTACGAGCAGTACTTC. It is translated as CATNRDRVYEQYF.

The chain uses TRBV11-2 and TRBJ2-7; no clear D gene. Per germline, CDR1 SGHAT and CDR2 FQNNGV. The length of the CDR3 is 14 residues. V was shortened by 2 bases and J by 0 bases, with 8 bases between the two germline ends. The CDR3 nucleotides read TGTGCCAGCAGCTTACGGGTGAGCTCCTACGAGCAGTACTTC. Its protein is CASSLRVSSYEQYF.

This chain joins TRBV10-3 and TRBJ2-7; 7 nucleotides agree with TRBD2. Trimming removed 3 bases from V and 2 bases from J; junction bases left unmatched: 7. The CDR3 runs to 15 residues. The germline CDR1 and CDR2 sequences are ENHRY and SYGVKD. The CDR3 protein is CAISDPPRGAYEQYF. For the CDR3, the DNA is TGTGCCATCAGTGACCCCCCCCGGGGGGCCTACGAGCAGTACTTC.

V gene TRBV27 combines with J gene TRBJ2-3; D is ambiguous. This CDR3 region has 15 residues. The V end was cut by 3 bases, the J end by 0 bases, with 10 bases between. Germline values: CDR1 MNHEY, CDR2 SMNVEV (reference sequence). CDR3: CASSLRTPSTDTQYF. The DNA of the CDR3 is TGTGCCAGCAGTTTGAGGACCCCCAGCACAGATACGCAGTATTTT.

The chain couples TRBV4-3 to TRBJ1-2; D call uncertain. Trimming cost V 3 bases and J 0 bases, with 11 bases left between them. The CDR3 sequence is 15 residues long. CDR1 LGHNA and CDR2 YSLEER come from the germline V gene. CDR3 sequence (DNA): TGCGCCAGCAGCCACGGCAGCGCCGCTAACTATGGCTACACCTTC. It translates to CASSHGSAANYGYTF.

The rearrangement links TRBV2 to TRBJ1-4; D is possibly TRBD1 (5 bases). Germline V gives CDR1 SNHLY, CDR2 FYNNEI. The CDR3 totals 15 residues. With 7 bases removed from V and 8 bases from J, the gap between germline ends came to 20 bases. CDR3 amino acids: CASTVQEGPYEKLFF. Written as DNA, the CDR3 is TGTGCCAGCACCGTACAGGAGGGGCCATACGAAAAACTGTTTTTT.

The gene calls are TRBV6-5 and TRBJ1-3; no clear D gene. The germline V and J ends were trimmed by 7 bases and 1 base, with 14 bases remaining between them. Germline CDR1 and CDR2: MNHEY and SVGAGI. The CDR3 extends over 15 amino acids. In DNA, the CDR3 is TGTGCCAGCATCGACTCAGGATTGTCTGGAAACACCATATATTTT. Its translation is CASIDSGLSGNTIYF.

V is TRBV18 and J is TRBJ2-2, with 10 positions matching TRBD1. The CDR3 runs 15 residues. Germline CDR1 and CDR2: KGHSH and LQKENI. V lost 3 bases and J lost 2; bases outside the gene matches: 0. The CDR3 nucleotides read TGTGCCAGCTCACCGACAGGGGGCAACACCGGGGAGCTGTTTTTT. Its protein product is CASSPTGGNTGELFF. Complete variable domain (other parts from reference TRBV18 and TRBJ2-2): NAGVMQNPRHLVRRRGQEARLRCSPMKGHSHVYWYRQLPEEGLKFMVYLQKENIIDESGMPKERFSAEFPKEGPSILRIQQVVRGDSAAYFCASSPTGGNTGELFFGEGSRLTVL.

This chain uses TRBV9 with TRBJ2-1; 8 positions agree with TRBD1. This CDR3 has 13 amino acids. V lost 1 base to trimming and J lost 7 bases; unmatched junction nucleotides: 1. Germline V gives CDR1 SGDLS, CDR2 YYNGEE. The CDR3 sequence: CASSVTGGNEQFF. DNA of the CDR3: TGTGCCAGCAGCGTAACAGGGGGTAATGAGCAGTTCTTC.

V and J are TRBV7-6 and TRBJ2-3, with a weak D call TRBD2 (6 bases). There are 17 residues in the CDR3. The germline gives CDR1 SGHVS, CDR2 FNYEAQ. Deletions cut 1 base from V and 4 bases from J, with 18 bases between. CDR3 DNA sequence: TGTGCCAGCAGCTTAGGTAGTTTGCGGGACGTGGCAGATACGCAGTATTTT. It specifies CASSLGSLRDVADTQYF.

V and J are TRBV6-5 and TRBJ2-7; TRBD1 matches 9 bases. The trim removed 6 bases at V and 7 bases at J, leaving 7 bases unmatched. The CDR3 is made up of 13 amino acids. CDR1 and CDR2 from the germline V gene are MNHEY and SVGAGI. This CDR3 reads CASRTGTGKEQYF. DNA of the CDR3: TGTGCCAGCAGAACCGGGACAGGGAAAGAGCAGTACTTC.

The chain uses TRBV11-2 and TRBJ2-7, with 8 bases fitting TRBD2. Per germline, CDR1 SGHAT and CDR2 FQNNGV. J was trimmed by 3 bases and V by 6 bases; bases with no gene match: 7. The CDR3 is made up of 14 amino acids. The CDR3 sequence: CASRWVLADYEQYF. DNA for the CDR3: TGTGCCAGCAGATGGGTACTAGCGGACTACGAGCAGTACTTC.